This is a list of T cell receptor beta chains from one sample in a study of response to subunit inactivated influenza vaccine. TCRdb reprocessed the RT-PCR reads via MiXCR and lists one record per CDR3 protein. Of 800,000 to 1,000,000 distinct CDR3 sequences detected, 21% appear once; the ten largest clones hold 9.5% to 13%. This specimen was PBMCs from blood, taken around 5 days after vaccination. These receptors all stem from a man aged 45 to 65 who received an inactivated influenza vaccine. Both conserved end residues are part of each CDR3. The D gene is left open where the match is weak. Size tells how often a clone was seen (once, few, many) or the class of an expanded clone, and some rows leave it out.

V gene: TRBV10-3; clone size: NA; J gene: TRBJ1-4; D gene: NA; CDR3 DNA: TGTGCCACCCACGACAGGAGAAATGAAAAACTGTTTTTT; CDR3 protein: CATHDRRNEKLFF
V gene: TRBV9; clone size: many; J gene: TRBJ2-1; D gene: TRBD2; CDR3 DNA: TGTGCCAGCAGCGTAGAACTAGCGGGGGGGTTCTACAATGAGCAGTTCTTC; CDR3 protein: CASSVELAGGFYNEQFF
V gene: TRBV7-2; clone size: few; J gene: TRBJ2-1; D gene: TRBD2; CDR3 DNA: TGTGCCAGCAGCTTGGGACTAGACTATGAGCAGTTCTTC; CDR3 protein: CASSLGLDYEQFF
V gene: TRBV12-3/TRBV12-4; clone size: NA; J gene: TRBJ2-7; D gene: NA; CDR3 DNA: TGTGCCAGCAGTTTCTTCGCGAGGGAGCAGTACTTC; CDR3 protein: CASSFFAREQYF
V gene: TRBV20-1; clone size: many; J gene: TRBJ2-1; D gene: NA; CDR3 DNA: TGCAGTGCGTTCGCCGACTACTCCTACAATGAGCAGTTCTTC; CDR3 protein: CSAFADYSYNEQFF
V gene: TRBV20-1; clone size: few; J gene: TRBJ2-2; D gene: NA; CDR3 DNA: TGCAGTGCTAGAGACCAAGCGCCGAACACCGGGGAGCTGTTTTTT; CDR3 protein: CSARDQAPNTGELFF
V gene: TRBV6-6; clone size: few; J gene: TRBJ1-2; D gene: NA; CDR3 DNA: TGTGCCATCTCGAGGACGTCTAACTATGGCTACACCTTC; CDR3 protein: CAISRTSNYGYTF
V gene: TRBV27; clone size: many; J gene: TRBJ2-1; D gene: NA; CDR3 DNA: TGTGCCAGCAGTTTATCAGTGGGACTCCTCAATGAGCAGTTCTTC; CDR3 protein: CASSLSVGLLNEQFF
V gene: TRBV9; clone size: few; J gene: TRBJ2-1; D gene: TRBD1; CDR3 DNA: TGTGCCAGCAGTTCGGGACAGGGGGCGCGAGAGCAGTTCTTC; CDR3 protein: CASSSGQGAREQFF
V gene: TRBV5-6; clone size: NA; J gene: TRBJ2-5; D gene: NA; CDR3 DNA: TGTGCCAGCAGCCGTCCTATCGGGGAGACCCAGTACTTC; CDR3 protein: CASSRPIGETQYF
V gene: TRBV2; clone size: NA; J gene: TRBJ2-1; D gene: NA; CDR3 DNA: TGTGCCAGCAGAGTAGGTGGGGACTTCTTTCATGAGCAGTTCTTC; CDR3 protein: CASRVGGDFFHEQFF
V gene: TRBV20-1; clone size: NA; J gene: TRBJ2-1; D gene: TRBD1; CDR3 DNA: TGCAGTGCTGTACCAGGGGGATCCTACAATGAGCAGTTCTTC; CDR3 protein: CSAVPGGSYNEQFF
V gene: TRBV7-9; clone size: few; J gene: TRBJ2-2; D gene: NA; CDR3 DNA: TGTGCCAGCAGCCCGCCGATCCGCGCCGGGGAGCTGTTTTTT; CDR3 protein: CASSPPIRAGELFF
V gene: TRBV5-5; clone size: few; J gene: TRBJ2-7; D gene: NA; CDR3 DNA: TGTGCCAGCAGCTTGTCTGCACGGGAGACCTACGAGCAGTACTTC; CDR3 protein: CASSLSARETYEQYF
V gene: TRBV5-5; clone size: many; J gene: TRBJ2-3; D gene: NA; CDR3 DNA: TGTGCCAGCAGTACGAGTCGGTTTTCCACAGATACGCAGTATTTT; CDR3 protein: CASSTSRFSTDTQYF
V gene: TRBV7-9; clone size: NA; J gene: TRBJ2-1; D gene: TRBD1; CDR3 DNA: TGTGCCAGCAGCTTACAGGGGGTGGGCAATGAGCAGTTCTTC; CDR3 protein: CASSLQGVGNEQFF
V gene: TRBV9; clone size: few; J gene: TRBJ1-3; D gene: NA; CDR3 DNA: TGTGCCAGCAGCGTTACAGACGTGGGAAACACCATATATTTT; CDR3 protein: CASSVTDVGNTIYF
V gene: TRBV20-1; clone size: many; J gene: TRBJ2-1; D gene: NA; CDR3 DNA: TGCAGTGCTAGTAAACCAGTCCCAAACAATGAGCAGTTCTTC; CDR3 protein: CSASKPVPNNEQFF
V gene: TRBV6-5; clone size: many; J gene: TRBJ1-2; D gene: NA; CDR3 DNA: TGTGCCAGCAGCAACAGGGTACGCTACACCTTC; CDR3 protein: CASSNRVRYTF
V gene: TRBV25-1; clone size: NA; J gene: TRBJ2-1; D gene: TRBD2; CDR3 DNA: TGTGCCAGCAGTGATTCGACTAGCAGCTACAATGAGCAGTTCTTC; CDR3 protein: CASSDSTSSYNEQFF
V gene: TRBV4-3; clone size: NA; J gene: TRBJ2-3; D gene: TRBD2; CDR3 DNA: TGCGCCAGCAGCCAAGAAGCAACCCGGGGGGCAGATACGCAGTATTTT; CDR3 protein: CASSQEATRGADTQYF
V gene: TRBV7-2; clone size: few; J gene: TRBJ2-1; D gene: TRBD1; CDR3 DNA: TGTGCCAGCAGCTTCGGCGGGACAGGGTTTTACAGGGAGCAGTTCTTC; CDR3 protein: CASSFGGTGFYREQFF
V gene: TRBV5-1; clone size: NA; J gene: TRBJ2-1; D gene: TRBD2; CDR3 DNA: TGCGCCAGCAGCGAGCGGGGGGGCGACAATGAGCAGTTCTTC; CDR3 protein: CASSERGGDNEQFF
V gene: TRBV6-5; clone size: few; J gene: TRBJ2-1; D gene: TRBD2; CDR3 DNA: TGTGCCAGCAGTTACTCGTCTGGGAGGGCCAATGAGCAGTTCTTC; CDR3 protein: CASSYSSGRANEQFF
V gene: TRBV12-3/TRBV12-4; clone size: many; J gene: TRBJ2-7; D gene: TRBD2; CDR3 DNA: TGTGCCAGCAGTTTGCCTAGCGGGAGTATATACGAGCAGTACTTC; CDR3 protein: CASSLPSGSIYEQYF
V gene: TRBV9; clone size: NA; J gene: TRBJ1-5; D gene: TRBD1; CDR3 DNA: TGTGCCAGCAGCCCCGGGGGGACAGGGCATCAGCCCCAGCATTTT; CDR3 protein: CASSPGGTGHQPQHF
V gene: TRBV7-2; clone size: many; J gene: TRBJ2-5; D gene: NA; CDR3 DNA: TGTGCCAGCAGCAAGGCCTCAGAGACCCAGTACTTC; CDR3 protein: CASSKASETQYF
V gene: TRBV28; clone size: NA; J gene: TRBJ2-7; D gene: NA; CDR3 DNA: TGTGCCAGCACCTCGAATTGGTTGACAAGCCCAAGTGGCGACGAGCAGTACTTC; CDR3 protein: CASTSNWLTSPSGDEQYF
V gene: TRBV4-1; clone size: few; J gene: TRBJ1-1; D gene: NA; CDR3 DNA: TGCGCCAGCAGCCTCTGGCCCGACAGTGCGACTGAAGCTTTCTTT; CDR3 protein: CASSLWPDSATEAFF
V gene: TRBV6-1; clone size: NA; J gene: TRBJ2-7; D gene: TRBD1; CDR3 DNA: TGTGCCAGCAGTGACCTTTGGACAGGGCACGAGCAGTACTTC; CDR3 protein: CASSDLWTGHEQYF
V gene: TRBV6-2/TRBV6-3; clone size: NA; J gene: TRBJ2-3; D gene: TRBD2; CDR3 DNA: TGTGCCAGCAGCAACCCCGGGACTAGCGGTGTAGATACGCAGTATTTT; CDR3 protein: CASSNPGTSGVDTQYF
V gene: TRBV4-1; clone size: NA; J gene: TRBJ2-3; D gene: NA; CDR3 DNA: TGCGCCAGCAGCCAAGACTGGGGGAGTCCGGATACGCAGTATTTT; CDR3 protein: CASSQDWGSPDTQYF
V gene: TRBV6-2/TRBV6-3; clone size: once; J gene: TRBJ2-2; D gene: TRBD2; CDR3 DNA: TGTGCCAGCAGTTACCTCAGGGGGACTAGCAGTCCCGGGGAGCTGTTTTTT; CDR3 protein: CASSYLRGTSSPGELFF
V gene: TRBV5-1; clone size: few; J gene: TRBJ1-3; D gene: TRBD1; CDR3 DNA: TGCGCCAGCAGCTACGACAGGGGGCATGGAAACACCATATATTTT; CDR3 protein: CASSYDRGHGNTIYF
V gene: TRBV20-1; clone size: few; J gene: TRBJ2-1; D gene: NA; CDR3 DNA: TGCAGTGCTACAGCGGGTACCTTCAATGAGCAGTTCTTC; CDR3 protein: CSATAGTFNEQFF
V gene: TRBV7-3; clone size: NA; J gene: TRBJ2-7; D gene: NA; CDR3 DNA: TGTGCCAGCAGCTTAAGGGCAGGGGTCGACGAGCAGTACTTC; CDR3 protein: CASSLRAGVDEQYF
V gene: TRBV5-1; clone size: few; J gene: TRBJ2-3; D gene: TRBD1; CDR3 DNA: TGCGCCAGCAGAACAGGGGCAGATACGCAGTATTTT; CDR3 protein: CASRTGADTQYF
V gene: TRBV27; clone size: NA; J gene: TRBJ2-1; D gene: TRBD1; CDR3 DNA: TGTGCCAGCAGTCACCTCTCTAGGACAGGGTTAAATGAGCAGTTCTTC; CDR3 protein: CASSHLSRTGLNEQFF
V gene: TRBV29-1; clone size: NA; J gene: TRBJ2-6; D gene: NA; CDR3 DNA: TGCAGCGTTGGGGTGGGCTCTAGGGCCAACGTCCTGACTTTC; CDR3 protein: CSVGVGSRANVLTF
V gene: TRBV12-3/TRBV12-4; clone size: NA; J gene: TRBJ2-7; D gene: NA; CDR3 DNA: TGTGCCAGCAGTGGAAGGCAGGCCAGCTCCTACGAGCAGTACTTC; CDR3 protein: CASSGRQASSYEQYF
V gene: TRBV7-2; clone size: few; J gene: TRBJ2-3; D gene: NA; CDR3 DNA: TGTGCCAGCAGCTTAGGGAACGTACAGGGCGGGCAGTATTTT; CDR3 protein: CASSLGNVQGGQYF
V gene: TRBV7-2; clone size: few; J gene: TRBJ2-7; D gene: TRBD2; CDR3 DNA: TGTGCCAGCAGCTCTAGTTCGACTAGCGGGAGGTACGAGCAGTACTTC; CDR3 protein: CASSSSSTSGRYEQYF
V gene: TRBV28; clone size: NA; J gene: TRBJ2-1; D gene: TRBD2; CDR3 DNA: TGTGCCAGCAGTTTCACGCGGACTAGCGGCGGTGAGCAGTTCTTC; CDR3 protein: CASSFTRTSGGEQFF
V gene: TRBV5-1; clone size: once; J gene: TRBJ2-3; D gene: TRBD2; CDR3 DNA: TGCGCCAGCAGCTTAACCGGGACTAGCGGGTTAATGGTGGATACGCAGTATTTT; CDR3 protein: CASSLTGTSGLMVDTQYF
V gene: TRBV20-1; clone size: NA; J gene: TRBJ2-7; D gene: NA; CDR3 DNA: TGCAGTGGGTCAGGTGCCAGGGAAGAGCAGTACTTC; CDR3 protein: CSGSGAREEQYF
V gene: TRBV5-1; clone size: many; J gene: TRBJ1-1; D gene: NA; CDR3 DNA: TGCGCCAGCAGGTCGACAGGGAACACTGAAGCTTTCTTT; CDR3 protein: CASRSTGNTEAFF
V gene: TRBV20-1; clone size: few; J gene: TRBJ2-1; D gene: TRBD2; CDR3 DNA: TGCAGTGCCCCCACGGGGCTAGCGGGGAGCTCCTACAATGAGCAGTTCTTC; CDR3 protein: CSAPTGLAGSSYNEQFF
V gene: TRBV5-1; clone size: NA; J gene: TRBJ2-3; D gene: NA; CDR3 DNA: TGCGCCAGCAGCTTCGAGGGACTCCCCCCAGATACGCAGTATTTT; CDR3 protein: CASSFEGLPPDTQYF
V gene: TRBV27; clone size: few; J gene: TRBJ1-2; D gene: TRBD1; CDR3 DNA: TGTGCCAGCAGCCCGCTGACAGGGCTCTATGGCTACACCTTC; CDR3 protein: CASSPLTGLYGYTF
V gene: TRBV30; clone size: NA; J gene: TRBJ1-2; D gene: TRBD1; CDR3 DNA: TGTGCCTGGAGTGTATCGGGGACAGGGGTTCCCTATGGCTACACCTTC; CDR3 protein: CAWSVSGTGVPYGYTF
V gene: TRBV7-9; clone size: NA; J gene: TRBJ2-7; D gene: TRBD2; CDR3 DNA: TGTGCCAGCAGCGGGGGACTAGCGGGGGACTCCTACGAGCAGTACTTC; CDR3 protein: CASSGGLAGDSYEQYF
V gene: TRBV29-1; clone size: NA; J gene: TRBJ2-7; D gene: NA; CDR3 DNA: TGCAGCGCTACCAACTCCTACGAGCAGTACTTC; CDR3 protein: CSATNSYEQYF
V gene: TRBV20-1; clone size: few; J gene: TRBJ2-7; D gene: NA; CDR3 DNA: TGCAGTGCTCCTAGTGGGAGCTCCTACGAGCAGTACTTC; CDR3 protein: CSAPSGSSYEQYF
V gene: TRBV12-3/TRBV12-4; clone size: NA; J gene: TRBJ2-1; D gene: NA; CDR3 DNA: TGTGCCAGCAGGCCCGGGGGTCTCAATGAGCAGTTCTTC; CDR3 protein: CASRPGGLNEQFF
V gene: TRBV11-1; clone size: few; J gene: TRBJ2-1; D gene: TRBD1; CDR3 DNA: TGTGCCAGCAGCTTAAGTGTAGGGGGCTTCGGCTCCTACAATGAGCAGTTCTTC; CDR3 protein: CASSLSVGGFGSYNEQFF
V gene: TRBV5-1; clone size: few; J gene: TRBJ2-1; D gene: NA; CDR3 DNA: TGCGCCAGCAGCATGGACGGGAGCTCCTACAATGAGCAGTTCTTC; CDR3 protein: CASSMDGSSYNEQFF
V gene: TRBV20-1; clone size: NA; J gene: TRBJ2-5; D gene: NA; CDR3 DNA: TGCAGTGCCCCCCCCCCGGCGGGAAGCCAAGAGACCCAGTACTTC; CDR3 protein: CSAPPPAGSQETQYF
V gene: TRBV5-6; clone size: few; J gene: TRBJ2-3; D gene: NA; CDR3 DNA: TGTGCCAGCAGCCCCAACCCCACAGATACGCAGTATTTT; CDR3 protein: CASSPNPTDTQYF